The rows below give T cell receptor beta chains drawn from one sample of a study of neurological immune-mediated disorders. TCRdb re-analysed the 5' RACE reads in MiXCR, keeping a single row per CDR3 protein. Of about 18,000 distinct CDR3 sequences listed, about 10% are singletons. Sequencing used CD8+ T cells from blood. These receptors were obtained from a woman in her forties or fifties in good health. Both conserved end residues are trimmed from each CDR3. Fields, in order: clone size, J gene, D gene, V gene, CDR3 protein. D genes are given only for firm matches. A row's size may be missing; if present it is once, few, many or a size class.

abundance: NA
j_gene: TRBJ2-7
d_gene: NA
v_gene: TRBV6-5
CDR3aa: ASSYRGSYEQY

abundance: many
j_gene: TRBJ2-7
d_gene: NA
v_gene: TRBV4-1
CDR3aa: ASSQDRDEQY

abundance: NA
j_gene: TRBJ2-7
d_gene: NA
v_gene: TRBV6-1
CDR3aa: ASSEGRELSISSYEQY

abundance: many
j_gene: TRBJ2-3
d_gene: NA
v_gene: TRBV9
CDR3aa: ASSFRGRGDQY

abundance: NA
j_gene: TRBJ2-1
d_gene: TRBD2
v_gene: TRBV5-1
CDR3aa: ASRVGGGEQF

abundance: few
j_gene: TRBJ2-2
d_gene: TRBD1
v_gene: TRBV6-6
CDR3aa: ASSTGQGANTGELF

abundance: many
j_gene: TRBJ2-1
d_gene: TRBD1
v_gene: TRBV28
CDR3aa: ASTGDRIDEQF

abundance: many
j_gene: TRBJ2-7
d_gene: TRBD1
v_gene: TRBV14
CDR3aa: ASSNGQGRYYEQY

abundance: many
j_gene: TRBJ2-7
d_gene: TRBD1
v_gene: TRBV28
CDR3aa: ASSLISFRGNYEQY

abundance: many
j_gene: TRBJ2-5
d_gene: NA
v_gene: TRBV7-9
CDR3aa: ATISKSPQETQY

abundance: NA
j_gene: TRBJ2-7
d_gene: TRBD2
v_gene: TRBV7-8
CDR3aa: ASSTTSGGPRYEQY

abundance: once
j_gene: TRBJ2-7
d_gene: NA
v_gene: TRBV28
CDR3aa: ASTTGGYEQY

abundance: many
j_gene: TRBJ1-1
d_gene: NA
v_gene: TRBV5-1
CDR3aa: ASSAPGQPNTEAF

abundance: many
j_gene: TRBJ2-1
d_gene: NA
v_gene: TRBV6-5
CDR3aa: ASSQSVGSYNEQF

abundance: many
j_gene: TRBJ2-2
d_gene: NA
v_gene: TRBV15
CDR3aa: ATSTPLGTNTGELF

abundance: many
j_gene: TRBJ1-1
d_gene: TRBD1
v_gene: TRBV29-1
CDR3aa: SVTGQGNTEAF

abundance: many
j_gene: TRBJ2-3
d_gene: NA
v_gene: TRBV5-1
CDR3aa: ASSTRAIGTDTQY

abundance: many
j_gene: TRBJ2-2
d_gene: TRBD1
v_gene: TRBV28
CDR3aa: ASSFRDSRTGELF

abundance: many
j_gene: TRBJ1-1
d_gene: NA
v_gene: TRBV2
CDR3aa: ASSEKGNTEAF

abundance: many
j_gene: TRBJ2-2
d_gene: TRBD2
v_gene: TRBV3-1
CDR3aa: ASSWGLEATGELF

abundance: many
j_gene: TRBJ2-2
d_gene: NA
v_gene: TRBV27
CDR3aa: ASSLSGGGELF

abundance: many
j_gene: TRBJ1-5
d_gene: NA
v_gene: TRBV6-5
CDR3aa: ASSYGAPYSNQPQH

abundance: many
j_gene: TRBJ2-3
d_gene: NA
v_gene: TRBV15
CDR3aa: ATSSQTLADTQY

abundance: many
j_gene: TRBJ1-1
d_gene: TRBD1
v_gene: TRBV6-2/TRBV6-3
CDR3aa: ASILQGNTEAF

abundance: many
j_gene: TRBJ2-5
d_gene: TRBD1
v_gene: TRBV29-1
CDR3aa: SVVLGTGGQETQY

abundance: many
j_gene: TRBJ2-5
d_gene: NA
v_gene: TRBV5-1
CDR3aa: ASSLDTDEGTQY

abundance: many
j_gene: TRBJ2-3
d_gene: NA
v_gene: TRBV7-2
CDR3aa: ASRTRQSDTQY

abundance: large
j_gene: TRBJ2-7
d_gene: NA
v_gene: TRBV7-9
CDR3aa: ASSTRDLGVYEQY

abundance: medium-sized
j_gene: TRBJ2-5
d_gene: TRBD1
v_gene: TRBV29-1
CDR3aa: SATHLGGRWEETQY

abundance: many
j_gene: TRBJ1-1
d_gene: NA
v_gene: TRBV27
CDR3aa: ASSSQGFTEAF

abundance: medium-sized
j_gene: TRBJ2-3
d_gene: TRBD1
v_gene: TRBV7-8
CDR3aa: ASSFDRGGFTDTQY

abundance: many
j_gene: TRBJ1-1
d_gene: TRBD1
v_gene: TRBV15
CDR3aa: ATSSRTGWGTEAF

abundance: few
j_gene: TRBJ1-2
d_gene: NA
v_gene: TRBV11-2
CDR3aa: ASSPPAGTPNYGYT

abundance: many
j_gene: TRBJ1-4
d_gene: NA
v_gene: TRBV7-2
CDR3aa: ASSLPQGKSEKLF

abundance: many
j_gene: TRBJ2-1
d_gene: TRBD2
v_gene: TRBV7-2
CDR3aa: ASSSVSGGTYNEQF

abundance: many
j_gene: TRBJ2-7
d_gene: NA
v_gene: TRBV27
CDR3aa: ASSGSQGYEQY

abundance: many
j_gene: TRBJ1-5
d_gene: NA
v_gene: TRBV24-1
CDR3aa: ATSDLYSNQPQH

abundance: many
j_gene: TRBJ1-1
d_gene: TRBD1
v_gene: TRBV6-6
CDR3aa: ASSVQGAAF

abundance: many
j_gene: TRBJ2-3
d_gene: NA
v_gene: TRBV20-1
CDR3aa: SARRRGSAVTDTQY

abundance: many
j_gene: TRBJ2-5
d_gene: NA
v_gene: TRBV4-3
CDR3aa: AAAQRGRPQETQY

abundance: many
j_gene: TRBJ1-2
d_gene: NA
v_gene: TRBV20-1
CDR3aa: SARSWTKHAQMPPNYGYT